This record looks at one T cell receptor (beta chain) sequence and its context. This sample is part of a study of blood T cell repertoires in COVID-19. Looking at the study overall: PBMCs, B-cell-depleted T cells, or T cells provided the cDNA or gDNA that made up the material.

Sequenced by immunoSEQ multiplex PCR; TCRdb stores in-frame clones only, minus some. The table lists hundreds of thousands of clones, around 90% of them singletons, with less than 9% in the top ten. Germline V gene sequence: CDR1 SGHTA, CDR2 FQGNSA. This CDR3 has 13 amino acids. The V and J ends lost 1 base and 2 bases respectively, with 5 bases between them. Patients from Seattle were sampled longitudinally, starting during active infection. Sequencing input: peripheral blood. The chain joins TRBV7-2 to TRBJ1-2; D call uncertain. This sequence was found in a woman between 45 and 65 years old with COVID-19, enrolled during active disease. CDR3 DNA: TGTGCCAGCAGCTTAGACAGCAACTATGGCTACACCTTC. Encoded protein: CASSLDSNYGYTF. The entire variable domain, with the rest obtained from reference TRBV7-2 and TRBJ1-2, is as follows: GAGVSQSPSNKVTEKGKDVELRCDPISGHTALYWYRQSLGQGLEFLIYFQGNSAPDKSGLPSDRFSAERTGGSVSTLTIQRTQQEDSAVYLCASSLDSNYGYTFGSGTRLTVV.